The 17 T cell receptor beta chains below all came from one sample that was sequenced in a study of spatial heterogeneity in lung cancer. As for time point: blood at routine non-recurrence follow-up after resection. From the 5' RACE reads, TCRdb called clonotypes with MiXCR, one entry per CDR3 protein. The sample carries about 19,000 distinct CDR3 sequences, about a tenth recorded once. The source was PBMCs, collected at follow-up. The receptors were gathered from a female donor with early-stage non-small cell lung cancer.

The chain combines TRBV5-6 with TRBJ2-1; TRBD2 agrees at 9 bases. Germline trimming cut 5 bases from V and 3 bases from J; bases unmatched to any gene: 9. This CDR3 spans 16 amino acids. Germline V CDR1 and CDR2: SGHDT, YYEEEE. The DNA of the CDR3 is TGTGCCAGCAGGTTATTAGCGGGAGCAAACTACAATGAGCAGTTCTTC. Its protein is CASRLLAGANYNEQFF.

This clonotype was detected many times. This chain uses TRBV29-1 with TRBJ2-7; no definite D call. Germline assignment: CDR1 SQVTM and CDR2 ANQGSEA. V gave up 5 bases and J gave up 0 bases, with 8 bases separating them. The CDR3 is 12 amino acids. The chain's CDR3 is CSVKQNSYEQYF. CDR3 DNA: TGCAGCGTTAAGCAGAACTCCTACGAGCAGTACTTC.

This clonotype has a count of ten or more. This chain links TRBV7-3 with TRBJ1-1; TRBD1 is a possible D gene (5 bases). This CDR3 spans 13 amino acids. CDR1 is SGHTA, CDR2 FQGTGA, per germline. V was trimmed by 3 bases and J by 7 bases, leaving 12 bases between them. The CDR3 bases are TGTGCCAGCAGCTTTGGGACCGTCGTTGAAGCTTTCTTT. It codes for CASSFGTVVEAFF.

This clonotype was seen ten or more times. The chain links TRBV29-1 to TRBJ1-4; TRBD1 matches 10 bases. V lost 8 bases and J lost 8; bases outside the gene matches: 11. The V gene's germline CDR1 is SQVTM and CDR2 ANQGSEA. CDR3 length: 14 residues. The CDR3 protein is CSSTPGTGDEKLFF. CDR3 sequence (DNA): TGCAGCTCCACACCCGGGACAGGGGACGAAAAACTGTTTTTT.

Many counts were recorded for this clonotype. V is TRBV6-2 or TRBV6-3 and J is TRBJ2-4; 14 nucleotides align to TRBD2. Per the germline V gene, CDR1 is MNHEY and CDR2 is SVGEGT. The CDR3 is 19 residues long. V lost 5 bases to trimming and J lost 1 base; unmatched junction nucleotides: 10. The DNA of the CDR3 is TGTGCCAGCAGTCCTCGACTAGCGGGGGGGATAAGGGCCAAAAACATTCAGTACTTC. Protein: CASSPRLAGGIRAKNIQYF.

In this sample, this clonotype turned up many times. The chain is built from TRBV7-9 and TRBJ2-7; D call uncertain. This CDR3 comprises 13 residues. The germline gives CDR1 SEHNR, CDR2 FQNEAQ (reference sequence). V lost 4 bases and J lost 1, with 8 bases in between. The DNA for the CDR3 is TGTGCCAGCAGCTCGTCAGTATCCTACGAGCAGTACTTC. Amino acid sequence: CASSSSVSYEQYF.

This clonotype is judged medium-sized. The CDR3, as DNA: TGCGCCAGCAGTGAGTCGCAGGGATCCTCCAGGAATACGCAGTATTTT. Encoded protein: CASSESQGSSRNTQYF. This chain links TRBV10-1 with TRBJ2-3, with a possible D match to TRBD1 (5 bases). This CDR3 has 16 residues. Germline CDR1 is WNHNN and CDR2 is SYGVQD (reference sequence). Trimming pared 0 bases from V and 7 bases from J, leaving 17 bases between.

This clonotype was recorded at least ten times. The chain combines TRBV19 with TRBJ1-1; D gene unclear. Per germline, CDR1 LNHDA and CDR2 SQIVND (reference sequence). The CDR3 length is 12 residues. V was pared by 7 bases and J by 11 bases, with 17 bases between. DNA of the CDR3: TGTGCCAGTATTTCGGACGGCCGAAGGGCTTTCTTT. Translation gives CASISDGRRAFF.

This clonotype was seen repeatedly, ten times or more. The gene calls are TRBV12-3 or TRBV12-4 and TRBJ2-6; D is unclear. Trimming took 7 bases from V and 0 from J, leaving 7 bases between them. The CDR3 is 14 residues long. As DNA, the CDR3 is TGTGCCAGCAAGGCGTTCTCTGGGGCCAACGTCCTGACTTTC. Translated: CASKAFSGANVLTF.

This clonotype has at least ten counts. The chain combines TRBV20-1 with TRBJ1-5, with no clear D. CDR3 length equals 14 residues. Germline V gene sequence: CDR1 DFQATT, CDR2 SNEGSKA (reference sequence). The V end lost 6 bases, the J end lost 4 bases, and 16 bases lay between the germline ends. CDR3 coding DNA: TGCAGTGCGGTCATTCCGCGAGGGAATCAGCCCCAGCATTTT. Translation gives CSAVIPRGNQPQHF.

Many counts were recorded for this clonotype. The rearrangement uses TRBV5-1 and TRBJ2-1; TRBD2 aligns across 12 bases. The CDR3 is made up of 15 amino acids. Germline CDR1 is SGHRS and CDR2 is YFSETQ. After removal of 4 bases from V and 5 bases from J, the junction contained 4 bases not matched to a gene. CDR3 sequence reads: CASSTGLAGNNEQFF. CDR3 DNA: TGCGCCAGCAGCACCGGACTAGCGGGGAACAATGAGCAGTTCTTC.

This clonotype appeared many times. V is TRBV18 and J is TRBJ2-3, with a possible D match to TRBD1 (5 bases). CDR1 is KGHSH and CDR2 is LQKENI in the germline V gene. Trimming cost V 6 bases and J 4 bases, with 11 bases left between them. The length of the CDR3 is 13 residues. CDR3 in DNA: TGTGCCAGCTCGCGCAAGGGGTCAGATACGCAGTATTTT. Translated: CASSRKGSDTQYF.

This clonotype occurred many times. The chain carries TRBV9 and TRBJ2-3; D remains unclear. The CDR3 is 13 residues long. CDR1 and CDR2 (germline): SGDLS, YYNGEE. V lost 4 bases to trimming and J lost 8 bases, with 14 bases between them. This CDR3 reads CASSPPVFGTQYF. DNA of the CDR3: TGTGCCAGCAGCCCCCCAGTCTTCGGTACGCAGTATTTT.

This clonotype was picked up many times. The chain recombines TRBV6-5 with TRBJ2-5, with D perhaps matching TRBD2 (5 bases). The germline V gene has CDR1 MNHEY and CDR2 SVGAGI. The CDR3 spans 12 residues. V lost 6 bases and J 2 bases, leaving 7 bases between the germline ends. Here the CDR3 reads CASSRTQETQYF. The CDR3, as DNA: TGTGCCAGCAGCAGGACTCAAGAGACCCAGTACTTC.

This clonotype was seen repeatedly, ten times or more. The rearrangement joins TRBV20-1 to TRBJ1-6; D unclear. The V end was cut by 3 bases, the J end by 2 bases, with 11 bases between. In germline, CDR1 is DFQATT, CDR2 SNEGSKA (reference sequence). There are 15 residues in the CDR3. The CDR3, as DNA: TGCAGTGCTAGTGCCCTTGGGCCCTATAATTCACCCCTCCACTTT. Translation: CSASALGPYNSPLHF.

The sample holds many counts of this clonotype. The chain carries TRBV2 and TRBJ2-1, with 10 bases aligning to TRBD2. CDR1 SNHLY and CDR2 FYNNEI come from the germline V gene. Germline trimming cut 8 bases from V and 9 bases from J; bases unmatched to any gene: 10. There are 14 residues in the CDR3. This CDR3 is CASPGLADGSEQFF. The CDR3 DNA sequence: TGTGCCAGCCCTGGACTAGCGGACGGTAGTGAGCAGTTCTTC. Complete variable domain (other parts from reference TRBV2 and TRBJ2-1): EPEVTQTPSHQVTQMGQEVILRCVPISNHLYFYWYRQILGQKVEFLVSFYNNEISEKSEIFDDQFSVERPDGSNFTLKIRSTKLEDSAMYFCASPGLADGSEQFFGPGTRLTVL.

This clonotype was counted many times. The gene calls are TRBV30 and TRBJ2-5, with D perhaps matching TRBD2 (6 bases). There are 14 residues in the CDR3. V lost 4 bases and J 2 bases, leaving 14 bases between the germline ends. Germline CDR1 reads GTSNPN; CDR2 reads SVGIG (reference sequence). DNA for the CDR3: TGTGCCTGGATGGAAACGGGGGTACAAGAGACCCAGTACTTC. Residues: CAWMETGVQETQYF. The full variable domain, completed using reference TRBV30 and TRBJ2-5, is SQTIHQWPATLVQPVGSPLSLECTVEGTSNPNLYWYRQAAGRGLQLLFYSVGIGQISSEVPQNLSASRPQDRQFILSSKKLLLSDSGFYLCAWMETGVQETQYFGPGTRLLVL.